This T cell receptor (beta chain) was found in a study of CD8 T cells in Susac syndrome. Germline CDR1 SGHRS, CDR2 YFSETQ. The V end lost 4 bases, the J end lost 4 bases, and 11 bases lay between the germline ends. The CDR3 spans 13 residues. With random hexamers, reverse transcription was performed on 0.5 to 1 ug of RNA. TCRdb recomputed calls from the immunoSEQ multiplex PCR reads with MiXCR, one row per CDR3 protein. The sample contains roughly 75,000 distinct CDR3 sequences, 93% of which appear only once. This clonotype originated in a human donor with Susac syndrome. The sample taken for sequencing was CD4+ T cells from PBMCs. The V call is TRBV5-1, the J call TRBJ1-2; possibly TRBD1 for D (5 bases). The chain's CDR3 is CASSADMTYGYTF. Written as DNA, the CDR3 is TGCGCCAGCAGCGCGGACATGACCTATGGCTACACCTTC.